This T cell receptor (beta chain) appears in the sequencing data of a study of graft-versus-host responses after intestinal transplantation. This clone was counted a few times. Its specificity is unknown. Generated by immunoSEQ multiplex PCR, the TCRdb table keeps only in-frame clones and is missing some. This sample yields about 25,000 clones, of which roughly four fifths are seen a single time; 0.93% belongs to the top ten. Study-level points and caveats: The authors found GvH clones in recipient marrow, some appearing first in ileum or blood.

This CDR3 contains 15 residues. The ends were cut back, 1 base at V and 3 bases at J, with 10 bases in the middle. Germline loops: CDR1 SGHVS, CDR2 FNYEAQ. Sample: unstimulated CD8+ T cells sorted from spleen or lymph node cells, taken before transplant. The chain combines TRBV7-6 with TRBJ1-5, with D tentatively TRBD1 (5 bases). This receptor was taken from a human donor who was the organ donor for an intestinal transplant. The CDR3 nucleotides are TGTGCCAGCAGCTTAGAGGCAGGGTACAATCAGCCCCAGCATTTT. Protein sequence: CASSLEAGYNQPQHF.